A single sample gave rise to the 2 T cell receptor beta chains below, sequenced in a study of a mutant IDH1 vaccine in newly diagnosed glioma. The time point denotes: baseline, week 1 (first vaccination visit). Treatment denoted: pre-vaccination baseline after standard-of-care therapy. The data were produced by immunoSEQ multiplex PCR, yet TCRdb's version contains in-frame clones alone and is incomplete. Among tens of thousands of clones, over 60% were seen once, and the ten largest hold 1.5% to 2%. This specimen consisted of PBMCs, obtained from a glioma patient treated with radiotherapy, temozolomide or both. The receptor source for this set is a woman between 40 and 55 years old with glioma.

This clone was found a few times. This chain joins TRBV30 and TRBJ1-1, with D uncertain. The CDR3 has 12 amino acids. The V gene lost 7 bases and the J gene lost 1 base, with 10 bases spanning the gap. The germline CDR1 and CDR2 sequences are GTSNPN and SVGIG (reference sequence). CDR3 loop: CAFHAGNTEAFF. The CDR3 region has the DNA TGTGCCTTCCACGCCGGGAACACTGAAGCTTTCTTT.

The J gene is TRBJ2-6, the V gene TRBV7-2, with D possibly being TRBD2 (6 bases). Germline CDR1 SGHTA, CDR2 FQGNSA. The CDR3 is 16 amino acids. The V end was cut by 5 bases, the J end by 4 bases, with 15 bases between. CDR3 coding DNA: TGTGCCAGCAGCGGACTGGGGGGTATCGGGGCCAACGTCCTGACTTTC. This encodes CASSGLGGIGANVLTF.